This is a list of T cell receptor beta chains from one sample in a study of a mutant IDH1 vaccine in newly diagnosed glioma. Clones were read by immunoSEQ multiplex PCR, and TCRdb kept only the in-frame ones, dropping some. This sample has 8,500 to 14,000 clones, with 81% found just once. No antigen is known for these receptors. The sequencing used PBMCs, collected from a glioma patient whose treatment included an IDH1 peptide vaccine. These receptor sequences come from a man aged 25 to 45 with glioma. Both conserved end residues are part of each CDR3. A D gene is named only where the DNA matches it firmly. Size is omitted from some rows. Given values are once, few, many or a class for expanded clones.

D	J	V	size	CDR3	DNA
TRBD1	TRBJ1-5	TRBV10-2	.	CASAGTGVNQPQHF	TGCGCCAGCGCCGGGACAGGGGTGAATCAGCCCCAGCATTTT
.	TRBJ2-4	TRBV2	.	CASMGRTGEYF	TGTGCCAGTATGGGACGGACGGGGGAGTACTTC
.	TRBJ1-5	TRBV6-1	.	CASSEDLWAGWAGQPQHF	TGTGCCAGCAGTGAAGATTTGTGGGCAGGGTGGGCGGGTCAGCCCCAGCATTTT
TRBD1	TRBJ1-2	TRBV5-5	once	CASSLVGQGGSYGYTF	TGTGCCAGCAGCTTGGTGGGCCAGGGGGGAAGCTATGGCTACACCTTC
TRBD1	TRBJ2-7	TRBV27	.	CASSPGQTYEQYF	TGTGCCAGCAGTCCGGGACAGACCTACGAGCAGTACTTC
.	TRBJ2-1	TRBV6-1	.	CASRYRLVGYNEQFF	TGTGCCAGCAGGTACAGACTAGTAGGGTACAATGAGCAGTTCTTC
.	TRBJ2-3	TRBV5-4	once	CASSFGTPGDTQYF	TGTGCCAGCAGCTTCGGGACTCCTGGGGATACGCAGTATTTT
.	TRBJ2-2	TRBV2	.	CASSFQGNTGELFF	TGTGCCAGCAGTTTCCAGGGGAACACCGGGGAGCTGTTTTTT
.	TRBJ1-5	TRBV5-1	few	CASSLEQNQPQHF	TGCGCCAGCAGCTTGGAACAGAATCAGCCCCAGCATTTT
TRBD2	TRBJ2-5	TRBV5-1	.	CASSFVAGGETQYF	TGCGCCAGCAGCTTCGTAGCGGGAGGCGAGACCCAGTACTTC
TRBD2	TRBJ2-7	TRBV29-1	.	CSGRGGRGEQYF	TGCAGCGGCCGGGGCGGGAGGGGTGAGCAGTACTTC
TRBD1	TRBJ2-3	TRBV14	.	CASSPGQGRDTDTQYF	TGTGCCAGCAGCCCGGGACAGGGAAGGGACACAGATACGCAGTATTTT
.	TRBJ1-5	TRBV7-2	.	CASSLERGSNQPQHF	TGTGCCAGCAGCTTAGAGCGGGGGAGCAATCAGCCCCAGCATTTT
TRBD1	TRBJ2-1	TRBV6-5	.	CASRRGQGSRNEQFF	TGTGCCAGCAGGAGGGGACAGGGGTCTAGGAATGAGCAGTTCTTC
TRBD1	TRBJ1-6	TRBV18	.	CASSLSRDRGGSPLHF	TGTGCCAGCTCACTGTCCCGGGACAGGGGAGGTTCACCCCTCCACTTT
.	TRBJ1-4	TRBV19	.	CASSMEEGKKLFF	TGTGCCAGTAGTATGGAAGAGGGCAAAAAACTGTTTTTT
.	TRBJ1-5	TRBV15	few	CATSRQANQPQHF	TGTGCCACCAGCAGACAGGCTAATCAGCCCCAGCATTTT
.	TRBJ1-5	TRBV19	.	CASSGTRNQPQHF	TGTGCCAGTTCCGGGACACGCAATCAGCCCCAGCATTTT
.	TRBJ2-1	TRBV9	.	CASSVVFSVGRNPSYNEQFF	TGTGCCAGCAGCGTAGTATTCTCGGTGGGTAGAAACCCCTCCTACAATGAGCAGTTCTTC
TRBD1	TRBJ1-4	TRBV6-1	.	CASSTDRGGEKLFF	TGTGCCAGCAGTACCGACAGGGGCGGTGAAAAACTGTTTTTT
TRBD1	TRBJ2-7	TRBV6-5	.	CASSWDRSNEQYF	TGTGCCAGCAGTTGGGACAGGTCCAACGAGCAGTACTTC
TRBD1	TRBJ1-2	TRBV11-2	.	CASSLQQGRGYGYTF	TGTGCCAGCAGCTTACAACAGGGGCGAGGCTATGGCTACACCTTC
.	TRBJ1-5	TRBV6-1	.	CASSEVGGNQPQHF	TGTGCCAGCAGTGAAGTAGGGGGAAATCAGCCCCAGCATTTT
.	TRBJ2-7	TRBV6-5	.	CASSRQGGSYEQYF	TGTGCCAGCAGTAGGCAGGGGGGCTCCTACGAGCAGTACTTC
TRBD1	TRBJ1-5	TRBV2	.	CASTFGTAPNQPQHF	TGTGCCAGCACCTTCGGGACAGCTCCTAATCAGCCCCAGCATTTT
TRBD1	TRBJ1-5	TRBV5-6	few	CASSLFEGDYGTGDQPQHF	TGTGCCAGCAGCTTGTTTGAGGGAGATTACGGGACAGGGGACCAGCCCCAGCATTTT
TRBD2	TRBJ2-7	TRBV5-1	.	CASSFVAGTNSYEQYF	TGCGCCAGCAGCTTCGTAGCGGGAACAAACTCCTACGAGCAGTACTTC
.	TRBJ2-2	TRBV5-1	.	CASSLELFTGELFF	TGCGCCAGCAGCTTGGAACTCTTCACCGGGGAGCTGTTTTTT
.	TRBJ1-1	TRBV7-2	few	CASSGRTDELFF	TGTGCCAGCAGCGGGAGGACGGACGAGCTGTTCTTT
TRBD2	TRBJ2-7	TRBV19	medium-sized	CASSPGGAFYEQYF	TGTGCCAGTAGTCCGGGGGGGGCCTTCTACGAGCAGTACTTC
TRBD1	TRBJ1-2	TRBV18	.	CASSPQSPTGGGYGYTF	TGTGCCAGCTCACCACAGTCGCCGACAGGGGGCGGCTATGGCTACACCTTC
.	TRBJ1-3	TRBV4-1	.	CASSQGGGRALNTIYF	TGCGCCAGCAGCCAGGGAGGGGGGAGGGCTCTAAACACCATATATTTT
TRBD1	TRBJ2-7	TRBV6-1	.	CASSKSGQGMYEQYF	TGTGCCAGCAGTAAGTCGGGACAGGGTATGTACGAGCAGTACTTC
.	TRBJ1-2	TRBV5-4	.	CASSSSGEYGYTF	TGTGCCAGCAGCTCCTCAGGGGAATATGGCTACACCTTC
TRBD1	TRBJ2-7	TRBV6-5	once	CASSYKSRGYEQYF	TGTGCCAGCAGTTACAAGTCCAGGGGGTACGAGCAGTACTTC
.	TRBJ2-7	TRBV6-1	.	CASSEQGRNYEQYF	TGTGCCAGCAGTGAGCAGGGAAGGAACTACGAGCAGTACTTC
.	TRBJ2-1	TRBV9	.	CASSGQTGSSYNEQFF	TGTGCCAGCAGCGGCCAGACCGGGAGTTCCTACAATGAGCAGTTCTTC
.	TRBJ1-4	TRBV5-1	few	CASSLTFLIGEKLFF	TGCGCCAGCAGTTTGACATTCCTAATTGGTGAAAAACTGTTTTTT
TRBD1	TRBJ1-2	TRBV4-1	.	CASSPGQPARVYGYTF	TGCGCCAGCAGCCCGGGACAGCCCGCCCGGGTCTATGGCTACACCTTC
.	TRBJ2-1	TRBV7-8	.	CASSLSPELDQFF	TGTGCCAGCAGCCTCTCCCCAGAGCTAGACCAGTTCTTC
TRBD2	TRBJ2-2	TRBV18	.	CASSPGLASGGELFF	TGTGCCAGCTCCCCGGGACTAGCGTCAGGCGGGGAGCTGTTTTTT
.	TRBJ1-5	TRBV19	few	CASSSPGTSNQPQHF	TGTGCCAGTAGTTCCCCAGGGACTTCTAATCAGCCCCAGCATTTT
TRBD1	TRBJ1-2	TRBV7-2	few	CASSPTGGGNGYTF	TGTGCCAGCAGCCCGACAGGGGGCGGGAATGGCTACACCTTC
TRBD1	TRBJ2-1	TRBV29-1	large	CSVEPEGTVSYNEQFF	TGCAGCGTTGAGCCCGAGGGGACAGTGTCCTACAATGAGCAGTTCTTC
.	TRBJ1-2	TRBV7-9	.	CASSLAEGGYTF	TGTGCCAGCAGCTTAGCAGAGGGTGGCTACACCTTC
.	TRBJ1-1	TRBV7-2	.	CASSLRETEAFF	TGTGCCAGCAGCTTAAGGGAGACTGAAGCTTTCTTT
.	TRBJ1-5	TRBV11-2	.	CASSLGTVQPQHF	TGTGCCAGCAGCTTAGGAACCGTTCAGCCCCAGCATTTT
.	TRBJ2-6	TRBV5-1	.	CASSQGTGAGANVLTF	TGCGCCAGCAGCCAGGGAACGGGAGCTGGGGCCAACGTCCTGACTTTC
TRBD2	TRBJ2-1	TRBV4-1	.	CASQVGLAAYNEQFF	TGCGCCAGCCAAGTGGGACTAGCGGCCTACAATGAGCAGTTCTTC
TRBD1	TRBJ2-1	TRBV19	.	CASTARWGQGAINEQFF	TGTGCCAGTACCGCGAGGTGGGGACAGGGGGCAATAAATGAGCAGTTCTTC
TRBD1	TRBJ2-7	TRBV27	.	CASSQGQFYEQYF	TGTGCCAGCAGTCAGGGACAGTTTTACGAGCAGTACTTC
.	TRBJ2-1	TRBV10-3	.	CAITQQPGNNEQFF	TGTGCCATCACCCAACAGCCTGGGAACAATGAGCAGTTCTTC
.	TRBJ1-4	TRBV7-9	.	CASSDRDEKLFF	TGTGCCAGCAGCGACCGGGATGAAAAACTGTTTTTT